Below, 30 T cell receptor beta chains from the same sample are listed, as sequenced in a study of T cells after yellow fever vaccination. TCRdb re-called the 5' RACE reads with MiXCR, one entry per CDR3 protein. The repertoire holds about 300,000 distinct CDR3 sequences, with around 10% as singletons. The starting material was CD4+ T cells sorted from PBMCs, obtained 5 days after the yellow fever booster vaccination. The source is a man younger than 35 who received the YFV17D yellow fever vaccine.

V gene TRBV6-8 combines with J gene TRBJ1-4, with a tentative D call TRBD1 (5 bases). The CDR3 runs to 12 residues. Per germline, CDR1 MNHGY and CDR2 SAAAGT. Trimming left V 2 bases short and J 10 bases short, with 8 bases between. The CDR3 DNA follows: TGTGCCAGCAGTTACCCCGGGGGAAAACTGTTTTTT. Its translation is CASSYPGGKLFF.

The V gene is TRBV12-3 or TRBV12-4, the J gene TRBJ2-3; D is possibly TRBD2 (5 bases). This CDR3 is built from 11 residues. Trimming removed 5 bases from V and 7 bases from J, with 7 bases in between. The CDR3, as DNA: TGTGCCAGCAGTCAGCGGAATACGCAGTATTTT. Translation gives CASSQRNTQYF.

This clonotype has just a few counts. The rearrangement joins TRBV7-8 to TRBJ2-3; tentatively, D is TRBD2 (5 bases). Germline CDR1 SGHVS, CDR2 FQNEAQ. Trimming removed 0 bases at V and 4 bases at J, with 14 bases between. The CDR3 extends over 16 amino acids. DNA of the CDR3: TGTGCCAGCAGCTTAGCCGGGAACCCTCTCCCAGATACGCAGTATTTT. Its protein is CASSLAGNPLPDTQYF.

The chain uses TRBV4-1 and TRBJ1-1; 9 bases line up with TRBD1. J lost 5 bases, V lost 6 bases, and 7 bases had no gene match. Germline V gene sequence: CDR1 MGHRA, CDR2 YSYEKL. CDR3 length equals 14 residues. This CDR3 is CASRTQGAITEAFF. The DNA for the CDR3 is TGCGCCAGCAGGACACAGGGGGCGATTACTGAAGCTTTCTTT.

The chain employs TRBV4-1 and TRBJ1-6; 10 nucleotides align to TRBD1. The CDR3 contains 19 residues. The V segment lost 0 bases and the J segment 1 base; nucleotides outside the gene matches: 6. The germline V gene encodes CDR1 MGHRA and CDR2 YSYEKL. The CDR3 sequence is CASSQETGGRGSYNSPLHF. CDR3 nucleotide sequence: TGCGCCAGCAGCCAAGAGACAGGGGGCAGGGGGTCCTATAATTCACCCCTCCACTTT.

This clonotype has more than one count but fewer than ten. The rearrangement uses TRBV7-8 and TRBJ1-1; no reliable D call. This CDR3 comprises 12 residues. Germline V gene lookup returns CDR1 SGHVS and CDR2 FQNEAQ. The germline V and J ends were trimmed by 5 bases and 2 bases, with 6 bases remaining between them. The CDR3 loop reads CASSILNTEAFF. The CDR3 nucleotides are TGTGCCAGCAGCATCCTTAACACTGAAGCTTTCTTT.

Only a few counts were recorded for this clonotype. CDR3 nucleotide sequence: TGTGCCAGCAGTTCCTGGCTCAATTCACCCCTCCACTTT. It translates to CASSSWLNSPLHF. This chain links TRBV2 with TRBJ1-6, with no clear D. Per the germline V gene, CDR1 is SNHLY and CDR2 is FYNNEI. The germline V and J ends were trimmed by 5 bases and 7 bases, with 9 bases remaining between them. This CDR3 region has 13 residues.

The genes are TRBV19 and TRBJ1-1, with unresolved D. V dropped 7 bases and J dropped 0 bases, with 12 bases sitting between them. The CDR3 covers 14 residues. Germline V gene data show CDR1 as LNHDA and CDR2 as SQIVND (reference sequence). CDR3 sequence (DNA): TGTGCCAGTAATAGCCTGGGCATGAACACTGAAGCTTTCTTT. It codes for CASNSLGMNTEAFF.

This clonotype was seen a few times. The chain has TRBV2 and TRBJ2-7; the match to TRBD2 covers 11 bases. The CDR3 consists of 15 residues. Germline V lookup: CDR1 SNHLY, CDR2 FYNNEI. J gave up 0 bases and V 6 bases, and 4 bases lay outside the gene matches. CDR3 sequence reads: CASRFSGGASYEQYF. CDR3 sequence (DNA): TGTGCCAGCAGATTTAGCGGGGGGGCCTCCTACGAGCAGTACTTC.

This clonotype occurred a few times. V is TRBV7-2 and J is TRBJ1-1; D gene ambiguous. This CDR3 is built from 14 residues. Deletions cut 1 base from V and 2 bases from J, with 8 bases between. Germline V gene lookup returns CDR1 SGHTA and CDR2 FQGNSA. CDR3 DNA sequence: TGTGCCAGCAGCTTAGGGAGCATTAACACTGAAGCTTTCTTT. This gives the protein CASSLGSINTEAFF.

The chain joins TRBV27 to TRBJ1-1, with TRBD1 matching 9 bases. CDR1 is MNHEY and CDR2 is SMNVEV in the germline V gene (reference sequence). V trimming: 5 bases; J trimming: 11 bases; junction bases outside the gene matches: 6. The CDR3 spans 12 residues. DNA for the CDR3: TGTGCCAGCAGTGGACAGGGGATAGGGGCTTTCTTT. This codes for CASSGQGIGAFF.

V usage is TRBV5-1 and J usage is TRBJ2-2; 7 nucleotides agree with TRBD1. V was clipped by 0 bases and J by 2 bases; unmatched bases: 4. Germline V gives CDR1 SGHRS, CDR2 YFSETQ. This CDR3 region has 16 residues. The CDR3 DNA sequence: TGCGCCAGCAGCTTGGCCGGGACAGTAAACACCGGGGAGCTGTTTTTT. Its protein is CASSLAGTVNTGELFF.

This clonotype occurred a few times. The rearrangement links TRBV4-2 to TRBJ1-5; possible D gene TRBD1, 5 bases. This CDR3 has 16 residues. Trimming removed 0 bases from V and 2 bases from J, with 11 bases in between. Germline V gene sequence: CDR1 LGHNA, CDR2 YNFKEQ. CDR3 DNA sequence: TGTGCCAGCAGCCAAGATCCCCAGGGTGGCAATCAGCCCCAGCATTTT. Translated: CASSQDPQGGNQPQHF.

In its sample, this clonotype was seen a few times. The CDR3 nucleotides are TGTGCCACTAGGGGAGGGTCCTACGAGCAGTACGTC. It codes for CATRGGSYEQYV. This chain joins TRBV12-3 or TRBV12-4 and TRBJ2-7; 7 bases are shared with TRBD2. There are 12 residues in the CDR3. After removal of 10 bases from V and 1 base from J, the junction contained 4 bases not matched to a gene.

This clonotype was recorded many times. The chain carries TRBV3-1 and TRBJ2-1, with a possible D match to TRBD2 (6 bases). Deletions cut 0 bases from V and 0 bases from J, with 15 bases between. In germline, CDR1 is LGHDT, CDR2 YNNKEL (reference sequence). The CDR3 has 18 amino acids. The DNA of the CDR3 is TGTGCCAGCAGCCAAGACTGGTCGGGGGATTTCTCCTACAATGAGCAGTTCTTC. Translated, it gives CASSQDWSGDFSYNEQFF.

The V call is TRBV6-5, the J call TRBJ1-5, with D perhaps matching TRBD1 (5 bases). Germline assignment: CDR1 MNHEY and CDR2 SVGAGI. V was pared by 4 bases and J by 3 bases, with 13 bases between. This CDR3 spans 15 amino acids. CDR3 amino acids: CASSSQGTYNQPQHF. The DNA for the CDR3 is TGTGCCAGCAGTTCCCAGGGTACTTACAATCAGCCCCAGCATTTT.

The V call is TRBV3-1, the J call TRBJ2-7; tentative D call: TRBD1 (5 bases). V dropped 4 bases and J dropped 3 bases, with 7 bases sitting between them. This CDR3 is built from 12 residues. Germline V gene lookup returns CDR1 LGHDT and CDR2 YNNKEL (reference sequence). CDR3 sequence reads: CASSPTGYEQYF. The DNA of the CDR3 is TGTGCCAGCAGCCCCACAGGCTACGAGCAGTACTTC.

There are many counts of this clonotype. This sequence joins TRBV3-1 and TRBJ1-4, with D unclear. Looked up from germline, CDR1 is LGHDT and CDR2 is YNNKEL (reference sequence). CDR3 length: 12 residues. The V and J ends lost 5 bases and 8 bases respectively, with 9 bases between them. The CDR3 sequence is CASSFRREKLFF. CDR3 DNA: TGTGCCAGCAGCTTCCGCAGAGAAAAACTGTTTTTT.

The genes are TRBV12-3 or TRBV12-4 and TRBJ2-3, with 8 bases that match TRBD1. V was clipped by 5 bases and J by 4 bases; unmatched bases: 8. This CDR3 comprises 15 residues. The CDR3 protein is CASSKGRGRADTQYF. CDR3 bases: TGTGCCAGCAGTAAAGGCAGGGGGCGGGCAGATACGCAGTATTTT.

CDR3 nucleotide sequence: TGTGCCAGCTCACTTACGGACAGGGGCACTGAAGCTTTCTTT. Encoded protein: CASSLTDRGTEAFF. This chain joins TRBV18 and TRBJ1-1, with 9 nucleotides matching TRBD1. CDR3 length: 14 amino acids. V lost 4 bases, J lost 4 bases, and 4 bases stayed unmatched. CDR1 KGHSH and CDR2 LQKENI come from the germline V gene.

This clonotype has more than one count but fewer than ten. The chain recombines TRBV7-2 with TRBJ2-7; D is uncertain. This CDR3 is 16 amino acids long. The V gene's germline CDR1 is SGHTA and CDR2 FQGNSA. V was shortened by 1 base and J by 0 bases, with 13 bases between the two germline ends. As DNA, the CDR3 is TGTGCCAGCAGCTTAGGTCTAGGACGCCTCTCCTACGAGCAGTACTTC. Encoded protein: CASSLGLGRLSYEQYF.

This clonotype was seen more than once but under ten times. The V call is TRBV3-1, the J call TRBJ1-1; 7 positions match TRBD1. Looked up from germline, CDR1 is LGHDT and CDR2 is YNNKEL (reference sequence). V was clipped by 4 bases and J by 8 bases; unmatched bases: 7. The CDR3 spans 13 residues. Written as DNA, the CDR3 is TGTGCCAGCAGCCTGCTCTCGGGACAGGAAGCTTTCTTT. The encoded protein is CASSLLSGQEAFF.

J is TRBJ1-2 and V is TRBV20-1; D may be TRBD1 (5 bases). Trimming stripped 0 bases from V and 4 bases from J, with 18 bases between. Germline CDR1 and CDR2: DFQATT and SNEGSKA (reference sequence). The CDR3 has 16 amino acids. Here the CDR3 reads CSARDPRGGSSYGYTF. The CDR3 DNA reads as TGCAGTGCTAGAGACCCCCGGGGGGGGTCCTCCTATGGCTACACCTTC.

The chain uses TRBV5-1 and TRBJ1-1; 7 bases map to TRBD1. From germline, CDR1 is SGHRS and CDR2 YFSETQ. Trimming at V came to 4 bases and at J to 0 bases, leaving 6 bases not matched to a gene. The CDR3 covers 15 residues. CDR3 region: CASSTTGVLNTEAFF. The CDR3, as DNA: TGCGCCAGCAGCACCACAGGGGTACTGAACACTGAAGCTTTCTTT.

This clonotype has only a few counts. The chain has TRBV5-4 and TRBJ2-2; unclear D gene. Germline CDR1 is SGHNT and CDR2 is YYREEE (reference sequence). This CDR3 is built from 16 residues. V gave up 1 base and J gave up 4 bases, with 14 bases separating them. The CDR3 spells CASSLLRGGSTGELFF. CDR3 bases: TGTGCCAGCAGCTTGTTGCGAGGCGGAAGCACCGGGGAGCTGTTTTTT.

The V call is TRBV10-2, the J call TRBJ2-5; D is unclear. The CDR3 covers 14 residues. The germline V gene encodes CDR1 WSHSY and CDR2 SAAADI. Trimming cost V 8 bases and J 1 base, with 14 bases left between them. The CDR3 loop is CASCPSASQETQYF. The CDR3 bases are TGCGCCAGCTGTCCCTCGGCTAGCCAAGAGACCCAGTACTTC.

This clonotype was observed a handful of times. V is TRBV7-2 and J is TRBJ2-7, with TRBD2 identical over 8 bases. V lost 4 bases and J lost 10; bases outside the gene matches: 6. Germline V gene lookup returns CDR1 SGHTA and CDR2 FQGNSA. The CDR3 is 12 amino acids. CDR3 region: CASSSPGGNQYF. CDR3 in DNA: TGTGCCAGCAGCTCTCCGGGGGGGAATCAGTACTTC.

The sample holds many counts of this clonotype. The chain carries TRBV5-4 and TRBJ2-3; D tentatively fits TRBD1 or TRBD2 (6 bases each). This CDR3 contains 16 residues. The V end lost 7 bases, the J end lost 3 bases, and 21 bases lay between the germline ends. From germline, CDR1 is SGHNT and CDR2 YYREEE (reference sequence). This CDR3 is CASGRRGAGVTDTQYF. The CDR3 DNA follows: TGTGCCAGCGGACGGAGGGGGGCCGGTGTGACAGATACGCAGTATTTT.

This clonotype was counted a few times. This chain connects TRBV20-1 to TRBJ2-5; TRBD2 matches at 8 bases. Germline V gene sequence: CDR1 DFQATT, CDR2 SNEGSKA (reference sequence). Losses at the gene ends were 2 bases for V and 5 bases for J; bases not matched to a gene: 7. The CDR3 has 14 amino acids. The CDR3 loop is CSARKGLGTETQYF. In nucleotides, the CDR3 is TGCAGTGCTAGAAAGGGACTAGGGACGGAGACCCAGTACTTC.

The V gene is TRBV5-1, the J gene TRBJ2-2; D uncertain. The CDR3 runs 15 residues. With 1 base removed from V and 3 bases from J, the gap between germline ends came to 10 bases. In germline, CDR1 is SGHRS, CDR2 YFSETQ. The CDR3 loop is CASSLIPVDTGELFF. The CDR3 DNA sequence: TGCGCCAGCAGCTTGATCCCAGTCGACACCGGGGAGCTGTTTTTT.